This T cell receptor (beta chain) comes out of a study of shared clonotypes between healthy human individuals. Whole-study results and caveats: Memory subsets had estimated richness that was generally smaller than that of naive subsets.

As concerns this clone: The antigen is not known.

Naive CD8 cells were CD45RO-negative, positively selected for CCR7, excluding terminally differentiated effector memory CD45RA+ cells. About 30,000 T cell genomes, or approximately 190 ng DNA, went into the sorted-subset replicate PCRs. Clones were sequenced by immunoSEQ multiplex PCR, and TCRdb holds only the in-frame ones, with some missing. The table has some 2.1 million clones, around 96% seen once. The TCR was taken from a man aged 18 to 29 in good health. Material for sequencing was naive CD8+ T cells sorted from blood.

The chain's CDR3 is CAWSVLWKAGNTIYF. CDR3 bases: TGTGCCTGGAGTGTACTATGGAAAGCTGGAAACACCATATATTTT. This chain uses TRBV30 with TRBJ1-3; unclear D gene. Per the germline V gene, CDR1 is GTSNPN and CDR2 is SVGIG (reference sequence). The germline V and J ends were trimmed by 0 bases and 2 bases, with 11 bases remaining between them. The CDR3 is 15 amino acids.